This is a list of T cell receptor beta chains from one sample in a study of neurological immune-mediated disorders. TCRdb reprocessed the 5' RACE reads with MiXCR, giving one entry per CDR3 protein. The sample contains about 89,000 distinct CDR3 sequences, 2.6% of which appear only once. What was sequenced was PBMCs. The receptors shown here come from a woman in her twenties or thirties with multiple sclerosis. CDR3s include the opening cysteine and the closing phenylalanine or tryptophan. A D gene is named only where the DNA matches it firmly. Rows may omit the clone size; those that give it use once, few, many or a size class.

v_call,clone_size,d_call,j_call,cdr3_nt,cdr3_aa
TRBV6-2/TRBV6-3,many,TRBD1,TRBJ1-1,TGTGCCAGCAGCAGACAGGGCCCGTTGGGAACTGAAGCTTTCTTT,CASSRQGPLGTEAFF
TRBV12-3/TRBV12-4,many,NA,TRBJ1-5,TGTGCCAGCAGTTTTCGAACCCATCAGCCCCAGCATTTT,CASSFRTHQPQHF
TRBV20-1,many,TRBD2,TRBJ2-1,TGCAGTGCTAGGCTAGCGGGAGGGGCCTACAATGAGCAGTTCTTC,CSARLAGGAYNEQFF
TRBV7-2,many,NA,TRBJ1-5,TGTGCCAGCAGCCTCACACAGGGACCTCAGCCCCAGCATTTT,CASSLTQGPQPQHF
TRBV12-3/TRBV12-4,many,NA,TRBJ2-7,TGTGCCAGCAGTTTAATCCAGGGCAAGCAGTACTTC,CASSLIQGKQYF
TRBV6-4,many,TRBD2,TRBJ2-3,TGTGCCAGCAGTGACGGAGCGGGAGAAACAGATACGCAGTATTTT,CASSDGAGETDTQYF
TRBV5-1,many,NA,TRBJ1-2,TGCGCCAGCAGCTTGGCCGAGGGAGGCTACACCTTC,CASSLAEGGYTF
TRBV20-1,many,NA,TRBJ2-7,TGCAGTGCTAGCCAACAGGGATCATCCTACGAGCAGTACTTC,CSASQQGSSYEQYF
TRBV20-1,many,NA,TRBJ2-2,TGCAGTGCTAGAGTAGGGGCTGTTAACACCGGGGAGCTGTTTTTT,CSARVGAVNTGELFF
TRBV7-9,many,NA,TRBJ1-1,TGTGCCAGCAGCTTCGGTACAGGAGTGCTTCCTTACTCCGGCGTGAACACTGAAGCTTTCTTT,CASSFGTGVLPYSGVNTEAFF
TRBV24-1,many,NA,TRBJ2-7,TGTGCCACCAGTGATAAAGCCGGTAGGTCCTACGAGCAGTACTTC,CATSDKAGRSYEQYF
TRBV3-1,NA,NA,TRBJ2-5,TGTGCCAGCAGCACAGGGACGGAGACCCAGTACTTC,CASSTGTETQYF
TRBV6-5,many,NA,TRBJ1-2,TGTGCCAGCAGTTACTCGAAACGAGGAGGGGCTTATAACTATGGCTACACCTTC,CASSYSKRGGAYNYGYTF
TRBV6-4,NA,TRBD1,TRBJ2-3,TGTGCCAGCAGGATGGGACAGGGGAGAGATACGCAGTATTTT,CASRMGQGRDTQYF
TRBV20-1,many,TRBD2,TRBJ2-1,TGCAGTCCGACTAGCGGGAAGGATGAGCAGTTCTTC,CSPTSGKDEQFF
TRBV29-1,many,NA,TRBJ2-5,TGCAGCGTTGCCAGGGACCAGGAGACCCAGTACTTC,CSVARDQETQYF
TRBV20-1,many,TRBD2,TRBJ2-3,TGCAGTGCTAGAAAGAGCGGGAGCTACACAGATACGCAGTATTTT,CSARKSGSYTDTQYF
TRBV20-1,many,NA,TRBJ2-2,TGCAGTGCTAGCGGGAGTGCGTTTGGGGAGCTGTTTTTT,CSASGSAFGELFF